The T cell receptor (beta chain) under discussion was sequenced for a study of cytomegalovirus exposure and HLA in healthy donors. Overall study: Around 81% of 300 to 450 genotyped donors fell in the Caucasian-associated ancestry cluster.

Trimming removed 0 bases at V and 2 bases at J, with 9 bases between. This CDR3 is 14 amino acids long. Germline lookup yields CDR1 SGHRS and CDR2 YFSETQ. PCR used 60 Vbeta primers and 13 Jbeta primers. TCRdb's table, derived via immunoSEQ multiplex PCR, lists solely in-frame clones and lacks some. Of about 41,000 clones in the sample, more than 65% are singletons; the top ten hold approximately 3%. The J gene is TRBJ2-7, the V gene TRBV5-1; D remains ambiguous. Sequencing was performed on PBMCs. The sequence derives from a man aged 50 or older in good health and CMV-seronegative. The CDR3, as DNA: TGCGCCAGCAGCTTGGGTCCTAGAACCTACGAGCAGTACTTC. This gives the protein CASSLGPRTYEQYF.